This T cell receptor (beta chain) was retrieved from a study of technical replicates of blood from several donors. V was shortened by 2 bases and J by 1 base, with 12 bases between the two germline ends. CDR1 is LNHDA and CDR2 is SQIVND in the germline V gene (reference sequence). The CDR3 runs 16 residues. TCRdb keeps only in-frame clones here, not all; method: immunoSEQ multiplex PCR. Here the sample spans roughly 64,000 clones, 80% to 90% being singletons. The sequence derives from a human donor in good health. Some clones in this sample may be carry-over from other donors' samples. Sequenced input: PBMCs. J is TRBJ2-1 and V is TRBV19, with D possibly matching TRBD2 (5 bases). The CDR3 region has the DNA TGTGCCAGTAGTATATGGGGTGGGAGTTCCTACAATGAGCAGTTCTTC. It encodes CASSIWGGSSYNEQFF. The entire variable domain, with the rest obtained from reference TRBV19 and TRBJ2-1, is as follows: DGGITQSPKYLFRKEGQNVTLSCEQNLNHDAMYWYRQDPGQGLRLIYYSQIVNDFQKGDIAEGYSVSREKKESFPLTVTSAQKNPTAFYLCASSIWGGSSYNEQFFGPGTRLTVL.